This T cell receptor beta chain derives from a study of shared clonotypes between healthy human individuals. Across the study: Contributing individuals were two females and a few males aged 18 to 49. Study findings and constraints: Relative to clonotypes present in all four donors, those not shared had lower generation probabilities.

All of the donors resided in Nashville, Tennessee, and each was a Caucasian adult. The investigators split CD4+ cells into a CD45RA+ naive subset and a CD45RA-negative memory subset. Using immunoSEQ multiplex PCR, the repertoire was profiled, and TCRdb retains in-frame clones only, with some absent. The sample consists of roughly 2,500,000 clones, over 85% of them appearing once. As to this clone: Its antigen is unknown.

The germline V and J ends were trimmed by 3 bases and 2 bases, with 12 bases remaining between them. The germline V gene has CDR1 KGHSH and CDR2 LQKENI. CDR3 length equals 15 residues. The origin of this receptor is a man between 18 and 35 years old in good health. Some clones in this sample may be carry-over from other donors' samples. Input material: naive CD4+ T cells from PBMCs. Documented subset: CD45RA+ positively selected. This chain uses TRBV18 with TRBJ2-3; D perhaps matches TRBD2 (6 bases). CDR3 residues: CASSPSRDSTDTQYF. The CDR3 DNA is TGTGCCAGCTCACCTTCCCGGGACTCCACAGATACGCAGTATTTT.